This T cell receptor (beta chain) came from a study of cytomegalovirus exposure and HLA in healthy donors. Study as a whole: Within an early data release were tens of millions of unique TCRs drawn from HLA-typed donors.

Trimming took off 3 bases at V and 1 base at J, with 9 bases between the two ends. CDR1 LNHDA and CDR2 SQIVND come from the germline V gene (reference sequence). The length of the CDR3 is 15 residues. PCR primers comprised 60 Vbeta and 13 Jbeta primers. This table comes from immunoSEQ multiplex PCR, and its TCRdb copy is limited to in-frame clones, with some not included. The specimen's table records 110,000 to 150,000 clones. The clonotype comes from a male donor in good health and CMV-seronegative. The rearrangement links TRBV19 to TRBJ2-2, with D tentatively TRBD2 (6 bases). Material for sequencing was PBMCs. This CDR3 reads CASSILRENTGELFF. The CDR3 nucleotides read TGTGCCAGTAGTATCTTGCGGGAGAACACCGGGGAGCTGTTTTTT.